This entry features one T cell receptor beta chain sequence. Antigen: not known. Caucasian adults residing in Nashville, Tennessee made up all the donors. Extraction of genomic DNA in unsorted samples used 100 million or so PBMCs. The CDR3 runs to 15 residues. V lost 0 bases to trimming and J lost 7 bases; unmatched junction nucleotides: 5. The germline CDR1 and CDR2 sequences are SGHRS and YFSETQ. The entry originates in a study of shared clonotypes between healthy human individuals. Overall study results and limits: Limitation of the genetic and exposure-history diversity represented came from the few donors.

Assay execution proceeded at the deep level. Profiling relied on immunoSEQ multiplex PCR, and the TCRdb table lists in-frame clones only, not all of them. The sample includes about half a million clones, 70% to 80% of them seen just once. The TCR was taken from a woman in her forties in good health. Some clones in this sample may be carry-over from other donors' samples. Sequencing used PBMCs. The chain has TRBV5-1 and TRBJ2-2, with TRBD2 matching over 8 bases. CDR3 sequence: CASSLVAGGRGELFF. CDR3 coding DNA: TGCGCCAGCAGCTTGGTTGCGGGAGGTCGCGGGGAGCTGTTTTTT. The entire variable domain, with the rest obtained from reference TRBV5-1 and TRBJ2-2, is as follows: KAGVTQTPRYLIKTRGQQVTLSCSPISGHRSVSWYQQTPGQGLQFLFEYFSETQRNKGNFPGRFSGRQFSNSRSEMNVSTLELGDSALYLCASSLVAGGRGELFFGEGSRLTVL.